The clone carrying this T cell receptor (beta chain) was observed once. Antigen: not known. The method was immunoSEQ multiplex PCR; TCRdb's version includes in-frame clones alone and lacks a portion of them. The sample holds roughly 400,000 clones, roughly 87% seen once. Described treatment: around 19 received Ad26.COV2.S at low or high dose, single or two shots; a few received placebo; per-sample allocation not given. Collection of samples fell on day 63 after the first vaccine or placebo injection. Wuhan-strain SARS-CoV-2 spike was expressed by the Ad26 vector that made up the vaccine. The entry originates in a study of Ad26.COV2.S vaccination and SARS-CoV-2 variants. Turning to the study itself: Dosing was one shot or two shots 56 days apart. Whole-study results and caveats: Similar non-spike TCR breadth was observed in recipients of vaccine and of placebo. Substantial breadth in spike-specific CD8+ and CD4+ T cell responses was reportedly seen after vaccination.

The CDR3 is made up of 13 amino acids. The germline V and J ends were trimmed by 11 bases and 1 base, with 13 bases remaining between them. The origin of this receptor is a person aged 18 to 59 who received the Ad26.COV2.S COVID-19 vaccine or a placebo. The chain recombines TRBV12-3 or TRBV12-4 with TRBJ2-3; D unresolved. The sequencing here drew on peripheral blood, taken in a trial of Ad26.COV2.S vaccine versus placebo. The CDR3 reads CAARLSGTDTQYF. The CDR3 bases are TGTGCCGCTCGACTTTCCGGCACAGATACGCAGTATTTT.